The subject of this entry is one TCR beta chain. This clonotype has a count of ten or more. Its specific antigen is unknown. One base away there is no much larger clone; base qualities are not given. The method behind the library was RT-PCR. The sequencer listed for this sample is NextSeq 550. TCRdb reran the public reads through fastp at Q25 and MiXCR, keeping productive beta chains. Rows are combined by CDR3 protein, so each entry shows the most common genes and DNA. For this sample there are 37,000 or so distinct CDR3 sequences; more than 30% appear just once. The ten largest clones represent less than 80% of the sample. The sample belongs to a study of patients and donors after allogeneic stem cell transplantation (dated by TCRdb to 2020 to 2022). From its cysteine to its phenylalanine, the CDR3 spans 14 amino acids. The kept DNA is CDR3 alone, 42 bases in frame from the first base. V and J are truncated by 3 bases and 2 bases respectively, leaving an intervening sequence of 11 bases. CDR1 SGHRS and CDR2 YFSETQ were looked up in the germline V gene.

This receptor was obtained from a human donor who was either an allogeneic HSCT recipient or a stem cell or donor lymphocyte infusion donor (not recorded which). It is not recorded whose cells these are; they may come from a transplant donor. The chain is made from TRBV5-1 and TRBJ1-2; no D gene can be assigned with confidence. The specimen sequenced was blood, either unsorted or a sorted T cell fraction (not recorded which). The nucleotides are TGCGCCAGCAGCTCCGGGAGTCAAAACTATGGCTACACCTTC. This sequence encodes CASSSGSQNYGYTF.